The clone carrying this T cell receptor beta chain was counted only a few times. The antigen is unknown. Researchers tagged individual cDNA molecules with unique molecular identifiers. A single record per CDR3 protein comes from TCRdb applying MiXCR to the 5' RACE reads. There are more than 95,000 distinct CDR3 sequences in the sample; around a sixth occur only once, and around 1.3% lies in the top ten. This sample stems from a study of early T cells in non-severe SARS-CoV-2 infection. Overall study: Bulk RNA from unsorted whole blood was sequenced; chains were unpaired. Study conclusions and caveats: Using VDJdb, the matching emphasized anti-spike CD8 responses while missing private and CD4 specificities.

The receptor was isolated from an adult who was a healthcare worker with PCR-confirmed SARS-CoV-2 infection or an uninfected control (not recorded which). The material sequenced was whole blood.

CDR3 residues: CASSFQAGTVDEQFF. DNA of the CDR3: TGTGCCAGCAGCTTTCAAGCGGGAACGGTCGATGAGCAGTTCTTC. The chain is built from TRBV7-9 and TRBJ2-1; 7 bases fit TRBD2. V gave up 3 bases and J gave up 8 bases; unmatched junction bases: 10. The CDR3 loop spans 15 amino acids. Germline loops: CDR1 SEHNR, CDR2 FQNEAQ (reference sequence). Using reference TRBV7-9 and TRBJ2-1 for the parts outside the CDR3, the full variable domain is DTGVSQNPRHKITKRGQNVTFRCDPISEHNRLYWYRQTLGQGPEFLTYFQNEAQLEKSRLLSDRFSAERPKGSFSTLEIQRTEQGDSAMYLCASSFQAGTVDEQFFGPGTRLTVL.